A selection of T cell receptor beta chains follows, all from one sample in a study of blood T cell repertoires in COVID-19. Here immunoSEQ multiplex PCR was the method, and the copy in TCRdb shows in-frame clones only, minus some. The sample shows 35,000 or so clones, 85% to 95% of them seen only once. Source material: peripheral blood. These receptors were taken from a man in his fifties or sixties with active or convalescent COVID-19. CDR3s include the opening cysteine and the closing phenylalanine or tryptophan. D genes are given only for firm matches. Only part of the rows carry a size: once, few, many, or a class if the clone is expanded.

clone size | J gene | D gene | V gene | CDR3 DNA | CDR3 protein
NA | TRBJ2-2 | NA | TRBV19 | TGTGCCAGTAGTATAACAGGGAACACCGGGGAGCTGTTTTTT | CASSITGNTGELFF
NA | TRBJ1-2 | NA | TRBV27 | TGTGCCAGCAGTCAGATGCAGGGAAACTATGGCTACACCTTC | CASSQMQGNYGYTF
NA | TRBJ1-2 | NA | TRBV5-6 | TGTGCCAGCAGCTTGGGGACAGATAACTATGGCTACACCTTC | CASSLGTDNYGYTF
NA | TRBJ2-2 | TRBD2 | TRBV6-5 | TGTGCCAGCAGTTACTCGGGGGGGGAGGTTACCGGGGAGCTGTTTTTT | CASSYSGGEVTGELFF
NA | TRBJ1-3 | NA | TRBV12-2 | TGTGCAAGTCGCTTATCGTCAGAACCTGGAAACACCATATATTTT | CASRLSSEPGNTIYF
once | TRBJ1-2 | NA | TRBV25-1 | TGTGCCAGCAGCACAGGGAGCCCCTATGGCTACACCTTC | CASSTGSPYGYTF
NA | TRBJ1-4 | NA | TRBV6-5 | TGTGCCAGCAGACTACTAGCGGCAACTAATGAAAAACTGTTTTTT | CASRLLAATNEKLFF
NA | TRBJ1-2 | TRBD1 | TRBV2 | TGTGCCAGCAGTGGGGGACAGGGGGCGCGTGCCTATGGCTACACCTTC | CASSGGQGARAYGYTF
NA | TRBJ1-1 | TRBD1 | TRBV5-1 | TGCGCCAGCAGCTTGCCACGTACAGGGGTGAACACTGAAGCTTTCTTT | CASSLPRTGVNTEAFF
NA | TRBJ1-5 | TRBD1 | TRBV28 | TGTGCCAGCAATTCACAGGGGTTCAGGCCCCAGCATTTT | CASNSQGFRPQHF
NA | TRBJ1-2 | NA | TRBV25-1 | TGTGCCAGCAGTGGGGGGCTCGGCTACACCTTC | CASSGGLGYTF
NA | TRBJ1-2 | NA | TRBV27 | TGTGCCAGCAGTGCCTTCCGGGACAAGGACTATGGCTACACCTTC | CASSAFRDKDYGYTF
NA | TRBJ2-3 | TRBD2 | TRBV15 | TGTGCCACCTCGGTGGGCGGGGGGCCCACAGATACGCAGTATTTT | CATSVGGGPTDTQYF
NA | TRBJ1-2 | NA | TRBV25-1 | TGTGCCAGCAGTGAATATAAGGGGCTTAGAGACTATGGCTACACCTTC | CASSEYKGLRDYGYTF
NA | TRBJ2-7 | NA | TRBV9 | TGTGCCAGCAGCCCCCTAGGAGGATATCTTTCCTACGAGCAGTACTTC | CASSPLGGYLSYEQYF
NA | TRBJ1-4 | NA | TRBV21-1 | TGTGCCAGCAGCAAGGGGGACAGGGAACCTCCAACTAATGAAAAACTGTTTTTT | CASSKGDREPPTNEKLFF
NA | TRBJ1-1 | NA | TRBV29-1 | TGCAGCGTTGAAGGTCTTGGGGGGGCCCTGAACACTGAAGCTTTCTTT | CSVEGLGGALNTEAFF
NA | TRBJ2-2 | TRBD2 | TRBV3-1/TRBV3-2 | TGTGCCAGCACCCGACTAGCGGGACCCGGGGAGCTGTTTTTT | CASTRLAGPGELFF
NA | TRBJ2-1 | NA | TRBV5-1 | TGCGCCAGCAGCTTGACGGGAGAGGCCTACAATGAGCAGTTCTTC | CASSLTGEAYNEQFF
NA | TRBJ2-1 | NA | TRBV4-2 | TGTGCCAGCAGCCAAGCCCTAAGAACTCCGGTCGCCCTGTACAATGAGCAGTTCTTC | CASSQALRTPVALYNEQFF
NA | TRBJ1-5 | TRBD1 | TRBV18 | TGTGCCAGCTCCACAGGGGGCAATCAGCCCCAGCATTTT | CASSTGGNQPQHF
NA | TRBJ2-1 | TRBD2 | TRBV24-1 | TGTGCCACCAGCCAGGGAGGGGACGCTAATGAGCAGTTCTTC | CATSQGGDANEQFF
NA | TRBJ1-3 | TRBD1 | TRBV5-4 | TGTGCCAGCAGCCCAGGACAGGCTCACTCTGGAAACACCATATATTTT | CASSPGQAHSGNTIYF
NA | TRBJ2-7 | TRBD1 | TRBV7-9 | TGTGCCAGCAGCTCGCGACAGGGAAACTACGAGCAGTACTTC | CASSSRQGNYEQYF
NA | TRBJ1-1 | TRBD1 | TRBV2 | TGTGCCAGCAGTGGGGACAGGGTCGGTGAAGCTTTCTTT | CASSGDRVGEAFF
NA | TRBJ1-2 | NA | TRBV6-5 | TGTGCCAGCAGCACCAGGGATGGCTACACCTTC | CASSTRDGYTF
NA | TRBJ1-6 | TRBD1 | TRBV9 | TGTGCCAGCAGCGTAACAGGGGCTGATTCACCCCTCCACTTT | CASSVTGADSPLHF
NA | TRBJ2-7 | NA | TRBV29-1 | TGCAGCGTTGTAACCGACAACTCCTACGAGCAGTACTTC | CSVVTDNSYEQYF
NA | TRBJ1-2 | NA | TRBV7-2 | TGTGCCAGCACCTTGAGAGGAAATTATGGCTACACCTTC | CASTLRGNYGYTF
NA | TRBJ1-2 | TRBD1 | TRBV28 | TGTGCCAGCAGTTTAGTAGGGACAGGGGGCGGCTGGGCCTATGGCTACACCTTC | CASSLVGTGGGWAYGYTF
NA | TRBJ1-2 | TRBD1 | TRBV2 | TGTGCCAGCAGAGGGACAGGAAGCTACGGCTACACCTTC | CASRGTGSYGYTF
NA | TRBJ1-6 | NA | TRBV11-2 | TGTGCCAGCAGCTCCCAGGGGAATAATTCACCCCTCCACTTT | CASSSQGNNSPLHF
NA | TRBJ2-7 | TRBD1 | TRBV7-2 | TGTGCCAGCACTCCAACAGGGGGCAGCTACGAGCAGTACTTC | CASTPTGGSYEQYF
NA | TRBJ1-4 | NA | TRBV10-3 | TGTGCCATCAGTGACGTCCAGGGCGGTGAAAAACTGTTTTTT | CAISDVQGGEKLFF
NA | TRBJ1-4 | TRBD1 | TRBV7-7 | TGTGCTAGCAGCCCTGGGACAGGTGAAAAACTGTTTTTT | CASSPGTGEKLFF
few | TRBJ1-2 | NA | TRBV28 | TGTGCCAGCAGCTACAGGGCTAACTATGGCTACACCTTC | CASSYRANYGYTF
NA | TRBJ2-5 | TRBD2 | TRBV5-1 | TGCGCCAGCAGCTTGGGAACTAGCGGGAGTGAGACCCAGTACTTC | CASSLGTSGSETQYF
once | TRBJ1-5 | NA | TRBV10-2 | TGCGCCAGTTCAACAGCATATAGCAATCAGCCCCAGCATTTT | CASSTAYSNQPQHF
once | TRBJ2-1 | TRBD2 | TRBV7-9 | TGTGCCAGCAGCTCGTCGACTAGCGCGTACAATGAGCAGTTCTTC | CASSSSTSAYNEQFF
once | TRBJ2-1 | TRBD1 | TRBV15 | TGTGCCACCAGCAGACCAGGGGGAAATGAGCAGTTCTTC | CATSRPGGNEQFF
NA | TRBJ1-1 | NA | TRBV10-3 | TGTGCCATCAGCGAGGACAGTTCCACTGAAGCTTTCTTT | CAISEDSSTEAFF
NA | TRBJ2-2 | NA | TRBV7-9 | TGTGCCAGCGCTCGCGCGTTAACCGGGGAGCTGTTTTTT | CASARALTGELFF
NA | TRBJ1-1 | TRBD1 | TRBV12-3/TRBV12-4 | TGTGCCAGCAGTTCTACTACAGGGGGGGAAGCTTTCTTT | CASSSTTGGEAFF
NA | TRBJ1-1 | NA | TRBV28 | TGTGCCAGCAGTTTCGGACAGCTGAACACTGAAGCTTTCTTT | CASSFGQLNTEAFF
NA | TRBJ2-1 | NA | TRBV9 | TGTGCCAGCAGCGTAGCAGGGGCTTACTACAATGAGCAGTTCTTC | CASSVAGAYYNEQFF
NA | TRBJ1-1 | NA | TRBV7-9 | TGTGCCAGCAGCCGAGACTCCCTCAACACTGAAGCTTTCTTT | CASSRDSLNTEAFF
NA | TRBJ2-3 | NA | TRBV5-5 | TGTGCCAGCAGCTTGGGACTAAGTGGGGATACGCAGTATTTT | CASSLGLSGDTQYF
NA | TRBJ1-1 | NA | TRBV5-1 | TGCGCCAGCAGCTTGGGTCAGGGGTTGGGGATGATGAACACTGAAGCTTTCTTT | CASSLGQGLGMMNTEAFF
NA | TRBJ2-7 | TRBD1 | TRBV9 | TGTGCCAGCAGCGTAGGTGGGACAGCCTACGAGCAGTACTTC | CASSVGGTAYEQYF
NA | TRBJ2-2 | NA | TRBV5-4 | TGTGCCAGCAGCTCCGTACGGGGTCGTACCGGGGAGCTGTTTTTT | CASSSVRGRTGELFF
NA | TRBJ2-7 | NA | TRBV6-6 | TGTGCCAGCAGACTTCAGGTACTGTCTTACGAGCAGTACTTC | CASRLQVLSYEQYF
NA | TRBJ2-1 | TRBD2 | TRBV5-4 | TGTGCCAGCAGCTTGGTCGCTAGCGGGGGGTCTGAGCAGTTCTTC | CASSLVASGGSEQFF